Shown below are 18 T cell receptor beta chains from a single sample sequenced in a study of T cell clonality in common variable immunodeficiency. Some clones are missing from TCRdb's copy, which holds only in-frame ones; the method was immunoSEQ multiplex PCR. The record shows about 52,000 clones for this sample, with no singletons present. Sequenced: peripheral blood mononuclear cells. The receptors here all came from a person aged 18-70 years in good health.

This clone was recorded at least ten times. The CDR3 is cut off 3 residues early in the read; its end comes from the germline J gene. The J gene is TRBJ2-6, the V gene TRBV19; 7 bases align to TRBD2. This CDR3 is built from 16 residues. J was trimmed by 2 bases and V by 6 bases; bases with no gene match: 7. Germline V CDR1 and CDR2: LNHDA, SQIVND (reference sequence). The CDR3 loop reads CASRLPGGTGANVLTF. CDR3 bases read: TGTGCCAGTAGACTACCCGGGGGGACTGGGGCCAACGTC.

This clone occurred many times. The CDR3 bases that were read are TGTGCCAGCAGTGAAGAGACATCGAACACCGGGGAG. This codes for CASSEETSNTGE. The whole CDR3 protein is CASSEETSNTGELFF. The gene calls are TRBV6-1 and TRBJ2-2, with D hard to call. The CDR3 goes on 3 residues after the read ends, and that part is filled in from the germline J gene. V was clipped by 1 base and J by 0 bases, with 6 bases between them. The CDR3 is made up of 15 amino acids. Germline V CDR1 and CDR2: MNHNS, SASEGT.

This clone was seen ten or more times. Sequencing ends 3 residues short of the CDR3 end; the germline J gene provides the rest. The gene calls are TRBV5-1 and TRBJ1-4; D gene ambiguous. With 2 bases removed from V and 7 bases from J, the gap between germline ends came to 12 bases. Germline V gives CDR1 SGHRS, CDR2 YFSETQ. CDR3 length equals 14 residues. The CDR3 sequence is CASSFLGLSEKLFF. The CDR3 DNA, read in part, is TGCGCCAGCAGCTTTTTAGGGTTAAGTGAAAAA.

Many counts were recorded for this clone. The read terminates 3 residues before the CDR3 end, so the remaining end is supplied by the germline J gene. The chain combines TRBV5-1 with TRBJ1-5; D remains ambiguous. CDR1 and CDR2 (germline): SGHRS, YFSETQ. Trimming removed 0 bases from V and 0 bases from J, with 7 bases in between. This CDR3 is built from 15 residues. The part of the CDR3 DNA that was read is TGCGCCAGCAGCTTGGGTGACATTAGCAATCAGCCC. This codes for CASSLGDISNQP. The CDR3, in full, reads CASSLGDISNQPQHF.

This clone has at least ten counts. The CDR3 extends 3 residues past the end of the read, so its final part is completed from the germline J gene. This chain links TRBV19 with TRBJ2-1; TRBD2 is a possible D gene (7 bases). CDR3 size: 14 residues. Germline V lookup: CDR1 LNHDA, CDR2 SQIVND (reference sequence). Trimming left V 7 bases short and J 0 bases short, with 10 bases between. The sequenced part of the CDR3 DNA is TGTGCCAGTAAGGGGGGGAGCTCCTACAATGAG. Translating gives CASKGGSSYNE. The full CDR3 sequence reads CASKGGSSYNEQFF.

This clone was observed many times. The DNA read from the CDR3 is TGTGCCAGCGTGGACACCTGGCGGGGGCCCTACGAG. Translation gives CASVDTWRGPYE. The whole CDR3 protein is CASVDTWRGPYEQYF. The rearrangement links TRBV6-2 or TRBV6-3 to TRBJ2-7, with D perhaps matching TRBD2 (7 bases). The read terminates 3 residues ahead of where the CDR3 ends, so the germline J gene completes it. CDR3 size: 15 residues. In germline, CDR1 is MNHEY, CDR2 SVGEGT. V dropped 8 bases and J dropped 2 bases, with 19 bases sitting between them.

This clone was picked up many times. The sequenced fragment ends 3 residues before the CDR3 boundary, so the rest is inferred from the germline J gene. The chain has TRBV29-1 and TRBJ2-1; 10 bases align to TRBD2. The V gene end was trimmed by 4 bases and the J gene end by 0 bases; junction bases not matched to a gene: 6. There are 16 residues in the CDR3. The germline V gene encodes CDR1 SQVTM and CDR2 ANQGSEA. Incomplete CDR3 DNA: TGCAGCGTTGGACTAGCGGGTATCAGCTCCTACAATGAG. It encodes CSVGLAGISSYNE. In full, the CDR3 reads CSVGLAGISSYNEQFF.

This clone has ten or more counts. The read ends 3 residues early relative to the CDR3; the germline J gene fills the gap. The chain uses TRBV6-1 and TRBJ2-3, with TRBD2 matching 12 bases. The CDR3 contains 15 residues. V was clipped by 4 bases and J by 1 base; unmatched bases: 0. Germline V gene data show CDR1 as MNHNS and CDR2 as SASEGT. CDR3 in amino acids: CASSGLAGGTDTQYF. The CDR3 DNA, read in part, is TGTGCCAGCAGTGGACTAGCGGGAGGCACAGATACG.

This clone was seen repeatedly, ten times or more. The CDR3 extends 3 residues past the end of the read, so its final part is completed from the germline J gene. The chain is built from TRBV19 and TRBJ2-1; TRBD2 matches 10 bases. Looked up from germline, CDR1 is LNHDA and CDR2 is SQIVND (reference sequence). V shed 8 bases and J 5 bases; nucleotides not matched to a gene: 6. CDR3 length: 14 amino acids. CDR3 DNA (partial): TGTGCCAGTTCCCGGACTAGCGGCGACAATGAG. Protein sequence: CASSRTSGDNE. The CDR3 as a whole reads CASSRTSGDNEQFF.

This clone was seen ten or more times. The sequenced CDR3 bases are TGCAGTGTGTTAGGCGGAGCGGATAATGAG. Translation gives CSVLGGADNE. The full CDR3 reads CSVLGGADNEQFF. The rearrangement uses TRBV20-1 and TRBJ2-1, with D possibly TRBD2 on 5 matching bases. Sequencing ends 3 residues short of the CDR3 end; the germline J gene provides the rest. This CDR3 has 13 amino acids. V lost 7 bases and J 7 bases, leaving 17 bases between the germline ends. CDR1 is DFQATT and CDR2 is SNEGSKA in the germline V gene (reference sequence).

This clone was picked up a small number of times. The missing CDR3 end, 3 residues past where the read stops, is filled in from the germline J gene. J is TRBJ2-7 and V is TRBV18, with 7 bases that match TRBD1. Germline CDR1 KGHSH, CDR2 LQKENI. The J segment lost 4 bases and the V segment lost 3 bases, leaving 6 bases of the junction unmatched. CDR3 size: 14 residues. The CDR3 DNA, read in part, is TGTGCCAGCTCACCGGTAAAACAGGGGTACGAG. This sequence encodes CASSPVKQGYE. The full CDR3 protein is CASSPVKQGYEQYF.

The table lists this clone with many counts. The CDR3 end is not reached by the read, which stops 3 residues before it; the germline J gene fills it in. The chain recombines TRBV11-3 with TRBJ1-3; 8 nucleotides agree with TRBD1. Looked up from germline, CDR1 is SGHNT and CDR2 is YENEEA. CDR3 length: 15 amino acids. The sequenced part of the CDR3 DNA is TGTGCAAGTCGACCCGGACAGGGCAGGGGAAACACC. Its protein is CASRPGQGRGNT. The whole CDR3 region reads CASRPGQGRGNTIYF.

This clone was recorded at least ten times. The DNA ends 3 residues before the CDR3 does, and the rest of the CDR3 is filled in from the germline J gene. The V and J genes are TRBV20-1 and TRBJ2-7; 10 bases are shared with TRBD2. The germline V gene encodes CDR1 DFQATT and CDR2 SNEGSKA (reference sequence). The CDR3 length is 16 residues. V dropped 0 bases and J dropped 1; count of bases not matched to a gene: 6. Incomplete CDR3 DNA: TGCAGTGCTAGAGAAGGGTTTAGCGGGAGGTCCTACGAG. It yields the protein CSAREGFSGRSYE. The entire CDR3 sequence reads CSAREGFSGRSYEQYF.

Worth noting for this clone: The sequenced fragment ends 3 residues before the CDR3 boundary, so the rest is inferred from the germline J gene. The chain combines TRBV6-2 or TRBV6-3 with TRBJ2-3; 7 bases are a match to TRBD1. Germline assignment: CDR1 MNHEY and CDR2 SVGEGT. The CDR3 length is 15 residues. The part of the CDR3 DNA that was read is TGTGCCAGCAGCCACCTCAGGGGGAACCAAGAGACG. Translation gives CASSHLRGNQET. The whole CDR3 protein reads CASSHLRGNQETQYF.

This clone was observed many times. Sequencing ends 3 residues short of the CDR3 end; the germline J gene provides the rest. The J gene is TRBJ2-7, the V gene TRBV4-1, with 8 positions matching TRBD2. This CDR3 is 15 amino acids long. V shed 2 bases and J 5 bases; nucleotides not matched to a gene: 8. CDR1 MGHRA and CDR2 YSYEKL come from the germline V gene. The CDR3 here is CASSQPGLGGDEQYF. The CDR3 DNA, read in part, is TGCGCCAGCAGCCAACCGGGACTAGGAGGCGACGAG.

This clone was found many times. Sequencing ends 3 residues short of the CDR3 end; the germline J gene provides the rest. The chain uses TRBV7-3 and TRBJ2-1; tentative D call: TRBD2 (5 bases). From germline, CDR1 is SGHTA and CDR2 FQGTGA. V was cut by 4 bases and J by 0 bases, with 10 bases left in between. The length of the CDR3 is 15 residues. The CDR3 loop reads CASSSRTSSYNEQFF. The sequenced part of the CDR3 DNA is TGTGCCAGCAGCTCCCGGACTTCCTCCTACAATGAG.

The sample holds many counts of this clone. The read gets to within 3 residues of the CDR3 end, and the germline J gene fills in the rest. V is TRBV20-1 and J is TRBJ2-7; 8 bases match TRBD2. The CDR3 consists of 15 residues. The V and J ends lost 5 bases and 0 bases, in that order; junction bases with no gene match: 9. CDR1 is DFQATT, CDR2 SNEGSKA, per germline (reference sequence). CDR3 bases read: TGCAGTGCTTCCGGGAGGGGTGTCAGCTCCTACGAG. Translation: CSASGRGVSSYE. The whole CDR3 region reads CSASGRGVSSYEQYF.

This clone was recorded many times. The read halts 3 residues ahead of the CDR3 end, with the missing end drawn from the germline J gene. This chain links TRBV12-5 with TRBJ2-5; 9 positions match TRBD2. CDR1 and CDR2 (germline): LGHNT, FRNRAP. V shed 6 bases and J 7 bases; nucleotides not matched to a gene: 3. CDR3 length: 12 amino acids. The sequenced CDR3 bases are TGTGCTAGTGGCTCTAGCGGGACGACC. Encoded protein: CASGSSGTT. The whole CDR3 is CASGSSGTTQYF.